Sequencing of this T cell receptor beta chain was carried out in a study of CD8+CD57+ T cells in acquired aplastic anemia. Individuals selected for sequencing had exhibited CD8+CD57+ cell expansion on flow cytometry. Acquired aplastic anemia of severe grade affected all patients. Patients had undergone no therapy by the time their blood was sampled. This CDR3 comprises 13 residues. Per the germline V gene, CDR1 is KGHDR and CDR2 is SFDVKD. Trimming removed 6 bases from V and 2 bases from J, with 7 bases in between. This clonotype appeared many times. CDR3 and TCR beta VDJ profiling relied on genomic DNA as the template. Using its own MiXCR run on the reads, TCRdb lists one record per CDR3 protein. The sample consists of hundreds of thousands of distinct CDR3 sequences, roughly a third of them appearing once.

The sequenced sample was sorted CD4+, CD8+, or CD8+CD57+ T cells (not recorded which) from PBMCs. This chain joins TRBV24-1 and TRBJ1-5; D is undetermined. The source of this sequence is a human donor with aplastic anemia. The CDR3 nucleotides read TGTGCCACCAGTCGCACCGGCAATCAGCCCCAGCATTTT. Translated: CATSRTGNQPQHF.